This T cell receptor (beta chain) emerged from a study of blood T cell repertoires in COVID-19. As for the study in general: The study drew acute and convalescent COVID-19 samples from the United States, Italy and Spain.

The germline V gene has CDR1 SGDLS and CDR2 YYNGEE. The CDR3 contains 15 residues. The V gene lost 2 bases and the J gene lost 0 bases, with 12 bases spanning the gap. This clone was observed a single time. The method was immunoSEQ multiplex PCR; TCRdb's version includes in-frame clones alone and lacks a portion of them. This repertoire shows hundreds of thousands of clones, approximately 78% found once; its top ten account for approximately 5%. Contact with a PCR-confirmed or clinician-diagnosed COVID-19 case occurred within 2 weeks of entry. The V call is TRBV9, the J call TRBJ2-7, with D possibly matching TRBD1 (6 bases). Sequencing was performed on PBMCs or T cells enriched from blood (not recorded which). The TCR sequence derives from a man aged 35 to 55 who had been exposed to COVID-19. CDR3 DNA: TGTGCCAGCAGCGTTGGGACATCCTCCTCCTACGAGCAGTACTTC. It specifies CASSVGTSSSYEQYF.